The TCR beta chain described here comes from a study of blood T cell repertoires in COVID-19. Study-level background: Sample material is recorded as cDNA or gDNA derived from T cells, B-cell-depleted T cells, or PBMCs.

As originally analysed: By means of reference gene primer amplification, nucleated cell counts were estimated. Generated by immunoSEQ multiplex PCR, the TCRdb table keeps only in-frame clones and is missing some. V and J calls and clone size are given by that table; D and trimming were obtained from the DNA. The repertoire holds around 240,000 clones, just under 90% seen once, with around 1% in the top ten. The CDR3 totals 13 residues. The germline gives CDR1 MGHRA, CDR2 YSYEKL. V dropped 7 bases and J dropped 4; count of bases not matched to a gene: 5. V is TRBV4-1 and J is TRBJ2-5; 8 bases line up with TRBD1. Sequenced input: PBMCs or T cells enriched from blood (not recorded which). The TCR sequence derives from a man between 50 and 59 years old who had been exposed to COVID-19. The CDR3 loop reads CASKRTGRETQYF. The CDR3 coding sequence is TGCGCCAGCAAACGGACAGGGAGAGAGACCCAGTACTTC.